This T cell receptor (beta chain) was documented in a study of beta chain features in type 1 diabetes. Isolated RNA was reverse transcribed in full, so expressed TCRB transcripts were sequenced. Only in-frame clones appear in the TCRdb table, and some are missing; sequencing was by immunoSEQ multiplex PCR. The sample records 310,000 or so clones, 6.5% to 10% being singletons. Whole-study findings and limits: At VDJ recombination sites, type 1 diabetes patients had fewer insertions and more deleted nucleotides.

Trimming left V 7 bases short and J 8 bases short, with 14 bases between. CDR1 and CDR2 from the germline V gene are LNHDA and SQIVND (reference sequence). The CDR3 totals 12 residues. On this clone itself: The antigen is undetermined.

Sequencing was done on a sample of central memory CD4+ T cells from blood. This sequence originates from a woman younger than 35 in good health. J is TRBJ1-2 and V is TRBV19; D gene uncertain. The CDR3 loop is CASNSGTWGYTF. The CDR3 coding sequence is TGTGCCAGTAACTCCGGAACGTGGGGCTACACCTTC. The complete variable domain, with remaining parts taken from reference TRBV19 and TRBJ1-2, reads DGGITQSPKYLFRKEGQNVTLSCEQNLNHDAMYWYRQDPGQGLRLIYYSQIVNDFQKGDIAEGYSVSREKKESFPLTVTSAQKNPTAFYLCASNSGTWGYTFGSGTRLTVV.